This is a list of T cell receptor beta chains from one sample in a study of blood T cell repertoires in COVID-19. The table came from immunoSEQ multiplex PCR; TCRdb's copy has only in-frame clones and leaves some out. Of about 230,000 clones listed, over 75% were seen once; the top ten hold approximately 10%. The sample comprised peripheral blood. These receptors all stem from a man aged 45 to 65 with COVID-19, enrolled during active disease. The CDR3 runs from the conserved cysteine through the conserved F or W.

TRBV10-3	CAISDGTLFSTDTQYF
TRBV7-3	CASSLTGAGQTGELFF
TRBV28	CASSLGDRAGNTIYF
TRBV23-1	CASSQCLVAMNTEAFF
TRBV19	CASSLQGSPAYEQYF
TRBV5-1	CASSFGGGTGYTF
TRBV2	CASSADSGEKLFF
TRBV19	CASSNRDSATNEKLFF
TRBV19	CASRTVLDYGYTF
TRBV19	CASSPGTGTEAFF
TRBV7-3	CASSPRPGSEAFF
TRBV5-5	CASSTDSFSGNTIYF
TRBV19	CASMTQGVGQPQHF
TRBV30	CAWSVQDRGGQPQHF
TRBV13	CASSPGLAGGPQTQYF
TRBV19	CASSGTGVNTEAFF
TRBV5-1	CASSLMGQEGNEQFF
TRBV7-9	CASSLPPDSSNQPQHF
TRBV27	CASSPLLNTEAFF
TRBV3-1/TRBV3-2	CASSQDRVSTSIYGYTF
TRBV4-1	CASSQVGTVTDTQYF
TRBV29-1	CSVEVTSQYF
TRBV11-2	CASSLPFPRTGAENTIYF
TRBV2	CAIPKGTGPAGELFF
TRBV6-5	CASSYSGNWAYEQYF
TRBV7-9	CASSLSFGQGDTGELFF
TRBV7-8	CASSFVAGRFYEQYF
TRBV23-1	CASNTPHLGAYTEAFF
TRBV7-6	CASSPQGNYGYTF
TRBV7-9	CASSLQGASGNTIYF
TRBV23-1	CATNRPGTGDHYEQYF
TRBV30	CATRTSGPYEQYF
TRBV5-5	CASSWMLDRPNTGELFF
TRBV7-7	CASSLLAGETDTQYF